This TCR beta chain was captured by sequencing in a study of T cell responses to AZD1222 COVID-19 vaccine. Study-level points and caveats: Only after the peak T cell response were repertoires sampled. The study reported that nearly half of spike-specific TCRs target unmutated variant regions. Females outnumbered males among donors, who were mostly white British; clonal diversity was possibly underestimated.

The CDR3 sequence is 13 residues long. CDR1 is SQVTM, CDR2 ANQGSEA, per germline. V was cut by 7 bases and J by 2 bases, with 15 bases left in between. Sequenced by immunoSEQ multiplex PCR; TCRdb stores in-frame clones only, minus some. Altogether under 95,000 clones are present, approximately 85% being singletons, with the ten largest covering over 9.5%. Comments on this clone: Its antigen is undetermined.

V is TRBV29-1 and J is TRBJ2-7; possible D gene TRBD2, 6 bases. The receptor's source is an adult who received the AZD1222 COVID-19 vaccine. The sequencing here drew on peripheral blood, taken 28 days after the second AZD1222 dose. The CDR3 loop reads CSARDLVAYEQYF. CDR3 in DNA: TGCAGCGCCCGGGACTTAGTAGCCTACGAGCAGTACTTC.